This is a list of T cell receptor beta chains from one sample in a study of cytomegalovirus exposure and HLA in healthy donors. Clones were sequenced by immunoSEQ multiplex PCR, and TCRdb holds only the in-frame ones, with some missing. Of some 130,000 clones listed, approximately 94% were seen once; the top ten hold 1.5% to 2%. Specimen: PBMCs. These receptors were collected from a man younger than 30 in good health and CMV-seropositive. Each CDR3 is given without its conserved first and last residue.

v_call cdr3_aa
TRBV7-9 ASSFWVGGDTQY
TRBV5-1 ASSHPGQGAYEQY
TRBV6-4 ASSDSRDRGRTYEQY
TRBV13 ASSSTLKVEDTQY
TRBV27 ASSWGSGIQETQY
TRBV5-1 ASSLGWTGGNTIY
TRBV2 ASSNLAGGAKNIQY
TRBV11-3 ASSFQEGTEAF
TRBV18 ASSPSSGLYQPQH
TRBV15 ATSRALVRDTYGYT
TRBV4-1 ASSEGGSTGELF
TRBV2 ASSSEGGEKLF
TRBV19 ASIGLAGASYEQY
TRBV7-2 ASSRTRGTAVYGYT
TRBV11-1 ASSRAPGGRSIQETQY
TRBV5-4 ASSPTGTSFGNEQF
TRBV9 ASSVEWGGKSTDTQY
TRBV6-6 ASSYLRQVGEKLF
TRBV7-9 ASSPRGYEQF
TRBV28 ASGGQGARSPLH
TRBV5-1 ASSLASSGYNEQF
TRBV2 ASSGDRVFTEAF
TRBV29-1 SVEARGHYGYT
TRBV18 ASSPSSDEQY
TRBV9 ASSPSSDSGNTIY
TRBV2 ASRGHGDTEAF
TRBV4-2 ASSPGLGTSRGDTQY
TRBV18 ASSPQSGGASEQF
TRBV7-9 ASSFLAGVHNEQF